The rows below give T cell receptor beta chains drawn from one sample of a study of T-cell reconstitution after alpha-beta-depleted transplantation in children. TCRdb ran MiXCR on the PCR reads and lists one entry per CDR3 protein. This table holds about 440,000 distinct CDR3 sequences, roughly two fifths found once. The material sequenced was PBMCs, taken before TCRalphabeta/CD19-depleted stem cell transplant. All receptors come from a girl aged 2 to 10 with aplastic anemia, due to receive a stem cell transplant. Both conserved end residues are part of each CDR3. A D gene is named only where the DNA matches it firmly. Clone size is stated in some rows and not others, as once, few, many or a class when expanded.

d_call: TRBD1
clone_size: .
v_call: TRBV4-1
j_call: TRBJ2-7
cdr3_aa: CASSQADRDFREQYF

d_call: .
clone_size: .
v_call: TRBV5-1
j_call: TRBJ1-1
cdr3_aa: CASSLGIPGNTEAFF

d_call: .
clone_size: many
v_call: TRBV12-3/TRBV12-4
j_call: TRBJ1-1
cdr3_aa: CASSPGTVNTEAFF

d_call: TRBD2
clone_size: many
v_call: TRBV7-2
j_call: TRBJ2-7
cdr3_aa: CASSLSLAGLQYF

d_call: .
clone_size: few
v_call: TRBV12-5
j_call: TRBJ2-1
cdr3_aa: CASGLTQRAYNEQFF

d_call: TRBD1
clone_size: .
v_call: TRBV7-3
j_call: TRBJ1-5
cdr3_aa: CASSVTGGGNQPQHF

d_call: TRBD2
clone_size: many
v_call: TRBV7-2
j_call: TRBJ2-3
cdr3_aa: CASSLGLAGVADTQYF

d_call: TRBD1
clone_size: many
v_call: TRBV12-3/TRBV12-4
j_call: TRBJ1-1
cdr3_aa: CASSLSDREYTEAFF

d_call: TRBD2
clone_size: .
v_call: TRBV11-1
j_call: TRBJ2-3
cdr3_aa: CASRLANRASGSEDTQYF

d_call: .
clone_size: many
v_call: TRBV29-1
j_call: TRBJ1-1
cdr3_aa: CSVAGTEAFF

d_call: .
clone_size: many
v_call: TRBV4-1
j_call: TRBJ2-5
cdr3_aa: CASSPRVQETQYF

d_call: .
clone_size: .
v_call: TRBV7-8
j_call: TRBJ2-5
cdr3_aa: CASSEEDIREETQYF

d_call: .
clone_size: .
v_call: TRBV5-1
j_call: TRBJ2-1
cdr3_aa: CASSWDTPYNEQFF

d_call: TRBD1
clone_size: .
v_call: TRBV27
j_call: TRBJ2-5
cdr3_aa: CASRDRGLPQETQYF

d_call: .
clone_size: .
v_call: TRBV15
j_call: TRBJ2-3
cdr3_aa: CATSRERPPDTQYF

d_call: .
clone_size: many
v_call: TRBV5-1
j_call: TRBJ2-1
cdr3_aa: CASSPRTESYNEQFF

d_call: TRBD1
clone_size: many
v_call: TRBV15
j_call: TRBJ1-4
cdr3_aa: CATSRGYRGQDEKLFF

d_call: .
clone_size: many
v_call: TRBV7-2
j_call: TRBJ1-5
cdr3_aa: CASSLDWSGGQPQHF

d_call: .
clone_size: many
v_call: TRBV12-3/TRBV12-4
j_call: TRBJ2-2
cdr3_aa: CASSLGGISTGELFF

d_call: TRBD2
clone_size: .
v_call: TRBV7-2
j_call: TRBJ2-2
cdr3_aa: CASSRLAGVGELFF

d_call: .
clone_size: few
v_call: TRBV29-1
j_call: TRBJ1-1
cdr3_aa: CSVEDSRALKNTEAFF

d_call: TRBD1
clone_size: .
v_call: TRBV20-1
j_call: TRBJ2-2
cdr3_aa: CSARDRWDRKGNTGELFF

d_call: .
clone_size: many
v_call: TRBV20-1
j_call: TRBJ2-2
cdr3_aa: CSARLLQGFTGELFF

d_call: TRBD2
clone_size: .
v_call: TRBV7-7
j_call: TRBJ2-1
cdr3_aa: CASSLVAVGLAGDYNEQFF

d_call: .
clone_size: .
v_call: TRBV20-1
j_call: TRBJ2-3
cdr3_aa: CSARGPGKSTDTQYF

d_call: TRBD2
clone_size: few
v_call: TRBV7-9
j_call: TRBJ2-7
cdr3_aa: CASSLRLAGDTYEQYF

d_call: TRBD1
clone_size: once
v_call: TRBV6-1
j_call: TRBJ2-4
cdr3_aa: CASSEPISDRGSGNIQYF

d_call: .
clone_size: .
v_call: TRBV7-8
j_call: TRBJ2-7
cdr3_aa: CASSLQHGEQYF

d_call: TRBD1
clone_size: many
v_call: TRBV12-3/TRBV12-4
j_call: TRBJ2-5
cdr3_aa: CASSSRLGTGGEETQYF

d_call: .
clone_size: few
v_call: TRBV27
j_call: TRBJ2-1
cdr3_aa: CASSSQTSPRFNEQFF

d_call: .
clone_size: .
v_call: TRBV6-1
j_call: TRBJ2-1
cdr3_aa: CASSPQGPGNEQFF

d_call: .
clone_size: many
v_call: TRBV5-1
j_call: TRBJ2-4
cdr3_aa: CASSFVLGMKNIQYF

d_call: .
clone_size: many
v_call: TRBV7-2
j_call: TRBJ1-3
cdr3_aa: CASSLVGTNTIYF

d_call: .
clone_size: .
v_call: TRBV4-1
j_call: TRBJ2-3
cdr3_aa: CASSQLTGTLSDTQYF

d_call: .
clone_size: .
v_call: TRBV19
j_call: TRBJ2-7
cdr3_aa: CASSMSGSMAYEQYF

d_call: TRBD1
clone_size: .
v_call: TRBV19
j_call: TRBJ2-7
cdr3_aa: CASSTGTGDWEQYF

d_call: TRBD1
clone_size: .
v_call: TRBV29-1
j_call: TRBJ2-7
cdr3_aa: CSGRTGLYEQYF

d_call: .
clone_size: .
v_call: TRBV7-6
j_call: TRBJ2-5
cdr3_aa: CASSLGGRPPKETQYF

d_call: .
clone_size: many
v_call: TRBV18
j_call: TRBJ2-2
cdr3_aa: CASSPQSRAGIGELFF

d_call: TRBD1
clone_size: .
v_call: TRBV6-1
j_call: TRBJ2-6
cdr3_aa: CASSPGQGVFGANVLTF

d_call: .
clone_size: .
v_call: TRBV5-1
j_call: TRBJ2-3
cdr3_aa: CASSLEAQDTQYF

d_call: TRBD2
clone_size: .
v_call: TRBV5-6
j_call: TRBJ2-5
cdr3_aa: CASSSLAGVRETQYF

d_call: TRBD2
clone_size: once
v_call: TRBV3-1
j_call: TRBJ2-1
cdr3_aa: CACSQGVAGVDEQFF

d_call: TRBD2
clone_size: .
v_call: TRBV7-8
j_call: TRBJ2-7
cdr3_aa: CASSLSSGGPYEQYF

d_call: .
clone_size: .
v_call: TRBV7-2
j_call: TRBJ2-7
cdr3_aa: CASSLGDRFGEQYF

d_call: TRBD2
clone_size: many
v_call: TRBV20-1
j_call: TRBJ2-7
cdr3_aa: CSAPGLGGEQYF

d_call: TRBD2
clone_size: .
v_call: TRBV28
j_call: TRBJ2-3
cdr3_aa: CASSSQRGANTQYF

d_call: .
clone_size: few
v_call: TRBV11-2
j_call: TRBJ1-2
cdr3_aa: CASSLDLGSYGYTF

d_call: .
clone_size: .
v_call: TRBV20-1
j_call: TRBJ2-5
cdr3_aa: CSATEQGLETQYF

d_call: .
clone_size: .
v_call: TRBV29-1
j_call: TRBJ2-5
cdr3_aa: CSVENIRDTNQETQYF

d_call: .
clone_size: .
v_call: TRBV12-3/TRBV12-4
j_call: TRBJ2-1
cdr3_aa: CASSSRGDANEQFF

d_call: TRBD1
clone_size: .
v_call: TRBV11-3
j_call: TRBJ2-2
cdr3_aa: CASSRRDRPPGELFF

d_call: TRBD2
clone_size: .
v_call: TRBV20-1
j_call: TRBJ2-7
cdr3_aa: CSARKRETYEQYF

d_call: .
clone_size: .
v_call: TRBV20-1
j_call: TRBJ2-5
cdr3_aa: CSARDPRLMGKTQYF